This is a list of T cell receptor beta chains from one sample in a study of T cell changes during pregnancy in multiple sclerosis. TCRdb's copy holds only in-frame clones and misses some; the assay was immunoSEQ multiplex PCR. The sample lists roughly 100,000 clones; roughly 90% were seen once. The material sequenced was peripheral blood, taken after pregnancy. The receptor set was obtained from a female donor with multiple sclerosis, enrolled in a pregnancy study. The conserved cysteine and the conserved F or W are not part of the CDR3 here. Clone sizes are given selectively: once, few, many, or a class where the clone is expanded.

cdr3_aa,j_call,v_call,clone_size
ASSIAGIGQPQH,TRBJ1-5,TRBV19,.
ASSQEEGYEGNYGYT,TRBJ1-2,TRBV4-1,.
ASSAMAGSNQPQH,TRBJ1-5,TRBV4-1,few
ASSFSTGSNEKLF,TRBJ1-4,TRBV7-7,.
ASSFGTGGGSPLH,TRBJ1-6,TRBV11-2,.
ASSSGGGFGETQY,TRBJ2-5,TRBV7-8,once
ASSPPGGTEAF,TRBJ1-1,TRBV2,.